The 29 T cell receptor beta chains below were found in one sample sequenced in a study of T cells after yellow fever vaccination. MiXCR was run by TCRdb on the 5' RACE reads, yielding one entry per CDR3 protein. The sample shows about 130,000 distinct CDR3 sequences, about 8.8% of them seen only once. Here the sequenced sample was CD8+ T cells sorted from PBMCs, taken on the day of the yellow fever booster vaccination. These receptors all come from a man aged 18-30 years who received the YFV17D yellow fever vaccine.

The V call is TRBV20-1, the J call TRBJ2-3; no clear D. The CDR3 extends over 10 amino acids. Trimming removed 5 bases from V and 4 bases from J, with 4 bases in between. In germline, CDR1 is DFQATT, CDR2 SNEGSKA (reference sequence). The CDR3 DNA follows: TGCAGTGCTGGCCCAGATACGCAGTATTTT. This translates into CSAGPDTQYF.

The CDR3: CASSLDAAPSPAFF. CDR3 DNA sequence: TGCGCCAGCAGCTTGGACGCGGCCCCGTCGCCCGCTTTCTTT. This rearrangement joins TRBV5-1 to TRBJ1-1; D ambiguous. Trimming took off 0 bases at V and 11 bases at J, with 17 bases between the two ends. The CDR3 totals 14 residues. Germline loops: CDR1 SGHRS, CDR2 YFSETQ.

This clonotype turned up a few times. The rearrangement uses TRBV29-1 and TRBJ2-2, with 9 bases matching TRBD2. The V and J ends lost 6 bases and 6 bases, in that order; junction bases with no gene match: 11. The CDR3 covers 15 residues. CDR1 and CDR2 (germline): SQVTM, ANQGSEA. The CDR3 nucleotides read TGCAGCGTCCTCGAGAGCGGGGGGCCCCCCGGGGAGCTGTTTTTT. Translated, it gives CSVLESGGPPGELFF.

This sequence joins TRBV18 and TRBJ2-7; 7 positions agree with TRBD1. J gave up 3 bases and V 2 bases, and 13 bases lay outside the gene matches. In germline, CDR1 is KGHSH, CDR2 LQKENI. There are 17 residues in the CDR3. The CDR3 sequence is CASSPEAPGQMNYEQYF. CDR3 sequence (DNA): TGTGCCAGCTCACCAGAAGCTCCGGGACAGATGAACTACGAGCAGTACTTC.

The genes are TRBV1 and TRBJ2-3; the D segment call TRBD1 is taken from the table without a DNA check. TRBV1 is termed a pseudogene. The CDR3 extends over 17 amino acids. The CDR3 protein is CTSSQRSHVKGADTQYF. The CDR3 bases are TGCACCAGCAGCCAGCGTTCCCATGTAAAGGGGGCAGATACGCAGTATTTT.

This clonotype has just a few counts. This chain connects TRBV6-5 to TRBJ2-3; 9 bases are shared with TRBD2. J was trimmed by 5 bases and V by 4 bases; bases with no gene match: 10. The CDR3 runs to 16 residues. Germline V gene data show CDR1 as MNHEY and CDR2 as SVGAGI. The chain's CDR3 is CASSSLSGGEIDTQYF. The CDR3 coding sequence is TGTGCCAGCAGTTCCCTTAGCGGGGGAGAGATAGATACGCAGTATTTT.

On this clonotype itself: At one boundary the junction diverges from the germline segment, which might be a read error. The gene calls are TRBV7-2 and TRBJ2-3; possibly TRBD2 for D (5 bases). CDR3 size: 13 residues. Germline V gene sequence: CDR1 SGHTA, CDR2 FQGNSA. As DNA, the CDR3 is TGTGCCAGCAGCCTGCTACCCGAGCGGCTCCTGCATTTT. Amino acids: CASSLLPERLLHF. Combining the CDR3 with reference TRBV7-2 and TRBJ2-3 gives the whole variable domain GAGVSQSPSNKVTEKGKDVELRCDPISGHTALYWYRQSLGQGLEFLIYFQGNSAPDKSGLPSDRFSAERTGGSVSTLTIQRTQQEDSAVYLCASSLLPERLLHFGPGTRLTVL.

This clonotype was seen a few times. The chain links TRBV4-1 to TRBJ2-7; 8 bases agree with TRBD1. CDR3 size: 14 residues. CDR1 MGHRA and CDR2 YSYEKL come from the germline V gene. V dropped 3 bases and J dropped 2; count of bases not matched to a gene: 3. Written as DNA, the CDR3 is TGCGCCAGCAGCCACGACAGGGGAGCCTACGAGCAGTACGTC. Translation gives CASSHDRGAYEQYV.

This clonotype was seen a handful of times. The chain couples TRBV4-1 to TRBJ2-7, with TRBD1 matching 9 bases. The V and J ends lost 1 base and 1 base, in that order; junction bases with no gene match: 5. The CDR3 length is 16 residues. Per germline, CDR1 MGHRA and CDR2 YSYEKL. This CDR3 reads CASSQAPGQGSYEQYF. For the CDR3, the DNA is TGCGCCAGCAGCCAAGCCCCGGGACAGGGTTCCTACGAGCAGTACTTC.

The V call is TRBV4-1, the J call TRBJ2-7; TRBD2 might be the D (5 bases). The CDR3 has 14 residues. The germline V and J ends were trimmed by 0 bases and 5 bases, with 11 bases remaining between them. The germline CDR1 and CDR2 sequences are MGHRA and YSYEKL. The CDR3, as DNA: TGCGCCAGCAGCCAAGAGGGAGAGTCGGACGAGCAGTACGTC. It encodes CASSQEGESDEQYV.

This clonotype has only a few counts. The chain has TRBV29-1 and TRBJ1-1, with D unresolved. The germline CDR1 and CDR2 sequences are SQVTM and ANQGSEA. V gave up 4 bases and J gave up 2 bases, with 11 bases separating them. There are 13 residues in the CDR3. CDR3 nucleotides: TGCAGCGTTGTACGTGGGCTCAACACTGAAGCTTTCTTT. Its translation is CSVVRGLNTEAFF. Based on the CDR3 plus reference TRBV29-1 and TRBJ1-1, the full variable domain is SAVISQKPSRDICQRGTSLTIQCQVDSQVTMMFWYRQQPGQSLTLIATANQGSEATYESGFVIDKFPISRPNLTFSTLTVSNMSPEDSSIYLCSVVRGLNTEAFFGQGTRLTVV.

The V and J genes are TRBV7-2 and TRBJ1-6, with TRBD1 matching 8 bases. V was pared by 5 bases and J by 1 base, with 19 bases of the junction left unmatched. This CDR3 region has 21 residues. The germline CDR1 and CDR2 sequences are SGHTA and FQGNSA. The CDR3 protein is CASSQPGKDRGVWSYNSPLHF. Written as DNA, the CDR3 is TGTGCCAGCAGCCAACCAGGAAAAGACAGGGGAGTTTGGTCCTATAATTCACCCCTCCACTTT.

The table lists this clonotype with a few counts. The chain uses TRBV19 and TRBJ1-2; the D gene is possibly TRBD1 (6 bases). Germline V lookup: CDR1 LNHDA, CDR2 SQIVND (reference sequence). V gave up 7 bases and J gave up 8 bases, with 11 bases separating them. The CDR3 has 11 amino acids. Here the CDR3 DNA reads TGTGCCAGTAACCCAGGGGAGGGCTACACCTTC. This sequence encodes CASNPGEGYTF.

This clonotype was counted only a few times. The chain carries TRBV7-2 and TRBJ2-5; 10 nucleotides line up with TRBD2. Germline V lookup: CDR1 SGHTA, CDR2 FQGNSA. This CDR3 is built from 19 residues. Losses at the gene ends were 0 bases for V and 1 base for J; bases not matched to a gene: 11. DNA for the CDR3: TGTGCCAGCAGCTTAGCGCTAAGGGACCAGCGGGGGGGCCAAGAGACCCAGTACTTC. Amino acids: CASSLALRDQRGGQETQYF.

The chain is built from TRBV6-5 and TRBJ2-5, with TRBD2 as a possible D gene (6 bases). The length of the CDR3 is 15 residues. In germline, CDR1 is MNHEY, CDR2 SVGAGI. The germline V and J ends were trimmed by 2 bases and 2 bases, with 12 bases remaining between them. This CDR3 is CASSYGVGGQETQYF. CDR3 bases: TGTGCCAGCAGTTACGGTGTGGGGGGACAAGAGACCCAGTACTTC.

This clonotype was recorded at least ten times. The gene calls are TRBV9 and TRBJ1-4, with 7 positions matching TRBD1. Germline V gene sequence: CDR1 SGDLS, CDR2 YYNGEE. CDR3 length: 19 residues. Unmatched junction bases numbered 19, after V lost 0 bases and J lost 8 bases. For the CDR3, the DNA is TGTGCCAGCAGCGTAGGAGCGTCTTTAGACGAGGGGGCGCGAGAAAAACTGTTTTTT. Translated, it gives CASSVGASLDEGAREKLFF.

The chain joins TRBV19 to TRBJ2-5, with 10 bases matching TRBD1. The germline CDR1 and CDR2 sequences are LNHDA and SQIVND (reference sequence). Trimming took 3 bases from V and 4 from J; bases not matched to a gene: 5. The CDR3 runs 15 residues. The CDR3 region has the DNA TGTGCCAGTAGTATCGGGACAGGGGTACCAGAGACCCAGTACTTC. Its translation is CASSIGTGVPETQYF.

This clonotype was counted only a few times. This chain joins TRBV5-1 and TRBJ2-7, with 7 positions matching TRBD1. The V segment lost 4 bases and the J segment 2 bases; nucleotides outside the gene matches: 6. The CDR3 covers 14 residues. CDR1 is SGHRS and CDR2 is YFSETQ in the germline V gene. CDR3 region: CASSPSDRTYEQYV. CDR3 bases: TGCGCCAGCAGCCCGTCGGACAGGACCTACGAGCAGTACGTC.

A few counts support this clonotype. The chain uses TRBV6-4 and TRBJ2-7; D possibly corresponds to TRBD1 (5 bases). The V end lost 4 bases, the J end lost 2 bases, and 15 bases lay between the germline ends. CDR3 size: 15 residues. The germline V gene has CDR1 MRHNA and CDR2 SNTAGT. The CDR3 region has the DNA TGTGCCAGCAGTGTGGTGGCAGGGATACCCTACGAGCAGTACTTC. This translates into CASSVVAGIPYEQYF.

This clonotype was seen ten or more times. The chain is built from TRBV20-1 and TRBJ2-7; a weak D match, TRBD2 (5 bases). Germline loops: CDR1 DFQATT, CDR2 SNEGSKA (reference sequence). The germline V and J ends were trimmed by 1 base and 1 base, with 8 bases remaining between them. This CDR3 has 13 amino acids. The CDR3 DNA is TGCAGTGCTAGAGCCCGGGGTTCCTACGAGCAGTACGTC. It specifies CSARARGSYEQYV.

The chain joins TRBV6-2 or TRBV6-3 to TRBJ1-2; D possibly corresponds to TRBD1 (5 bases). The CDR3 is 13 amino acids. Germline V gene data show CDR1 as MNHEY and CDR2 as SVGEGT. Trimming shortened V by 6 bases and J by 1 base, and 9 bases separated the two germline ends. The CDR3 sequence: CASSLTDNYGYTF. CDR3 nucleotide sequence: TGTGCCAGCAGCTTGACAGATAACTATGGCTACACCTTC.

The chain's CDR3 is CASSQVDTGNVKGYTF. The CDR3 region has the DNA TGTGCCAGCAGCCAAGTCGACACAGGGAACGTTAAAGGCTACACCTTC. The chain uses TRBV3-1 and TRBJ1-2, with D perhaps matching TRBD1 (6 bases). The germline V gene has CDR1 LGHDT and CDR2 YNNKEL (reference sequence). CDR3 length equals 16 residues. Trimming cost V 1 base and J 8 bases, with 20 bases left between them.

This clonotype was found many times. CDR3: CASSEQPRAQPQHF. The CDR3 DNA follows: TGCGCCAGCAGTGAACAGCCGAGGGCTCAGCCCCAGCATTTT. This sequence joins TRBV10-2 and TRBJ1-5; D remains ambiguous. V gave up 3 bases and J gave up 6 bases, with 12 bases separating them. The CDR3 runs to 14 residues. From germline, CDR1 is WSHSY and CDR2 SAAADI.

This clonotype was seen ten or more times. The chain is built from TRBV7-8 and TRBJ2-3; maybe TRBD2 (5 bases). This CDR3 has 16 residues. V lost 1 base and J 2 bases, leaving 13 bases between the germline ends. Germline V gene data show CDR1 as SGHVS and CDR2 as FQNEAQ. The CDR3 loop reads CASSLGPRAYTDTQYF. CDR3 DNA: TGTGCCAGCAGCTTAGGTCCGCGGGCCTACACAGATACGCAGTATTTT.

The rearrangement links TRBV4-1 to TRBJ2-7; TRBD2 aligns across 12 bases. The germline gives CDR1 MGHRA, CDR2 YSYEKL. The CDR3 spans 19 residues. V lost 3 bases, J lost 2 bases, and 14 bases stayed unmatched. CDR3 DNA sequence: TGCGCCAGCAGCCACCAACTAGCGGGGGGTTCTTCGAGACCCTACGAGCAGTACGTC. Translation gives CASSHQLAGGSSRPYEQYV.

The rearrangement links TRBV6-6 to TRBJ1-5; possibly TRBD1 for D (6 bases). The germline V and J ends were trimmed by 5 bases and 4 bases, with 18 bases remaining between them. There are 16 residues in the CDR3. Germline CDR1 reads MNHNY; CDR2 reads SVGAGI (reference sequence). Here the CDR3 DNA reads TGTGCCAGCAGTCTTGCTCGAACAGGGCTTAATCAGCCCCAGCATTTT. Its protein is CASSLARTGLNQPQHF.

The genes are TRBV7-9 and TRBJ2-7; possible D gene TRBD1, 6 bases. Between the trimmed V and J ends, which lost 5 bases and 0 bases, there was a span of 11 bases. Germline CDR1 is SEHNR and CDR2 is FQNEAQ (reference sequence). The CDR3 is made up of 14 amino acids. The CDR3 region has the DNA TGTGCCAGCAGCACCCCGGACAGCTCCTACGAGCAGTACTTC. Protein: CASSTPDSSYEQYF.

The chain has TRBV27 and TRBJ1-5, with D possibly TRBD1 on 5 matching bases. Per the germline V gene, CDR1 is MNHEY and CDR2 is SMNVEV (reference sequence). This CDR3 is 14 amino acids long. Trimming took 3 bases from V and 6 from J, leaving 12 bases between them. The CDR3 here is CASSFVGGGQPQHF. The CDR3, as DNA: TGTGCCAGCAGTTTTGTGGGGGGGGGTCAGCCCCAGCATTTT.

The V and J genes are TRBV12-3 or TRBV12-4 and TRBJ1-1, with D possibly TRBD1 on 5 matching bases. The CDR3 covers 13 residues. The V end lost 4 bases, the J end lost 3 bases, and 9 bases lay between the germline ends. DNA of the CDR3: TGTGCCAGCAGTTCGGCAGGGTACACTGAAGCTTTCTTT. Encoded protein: CASSSAGYTEAFF.